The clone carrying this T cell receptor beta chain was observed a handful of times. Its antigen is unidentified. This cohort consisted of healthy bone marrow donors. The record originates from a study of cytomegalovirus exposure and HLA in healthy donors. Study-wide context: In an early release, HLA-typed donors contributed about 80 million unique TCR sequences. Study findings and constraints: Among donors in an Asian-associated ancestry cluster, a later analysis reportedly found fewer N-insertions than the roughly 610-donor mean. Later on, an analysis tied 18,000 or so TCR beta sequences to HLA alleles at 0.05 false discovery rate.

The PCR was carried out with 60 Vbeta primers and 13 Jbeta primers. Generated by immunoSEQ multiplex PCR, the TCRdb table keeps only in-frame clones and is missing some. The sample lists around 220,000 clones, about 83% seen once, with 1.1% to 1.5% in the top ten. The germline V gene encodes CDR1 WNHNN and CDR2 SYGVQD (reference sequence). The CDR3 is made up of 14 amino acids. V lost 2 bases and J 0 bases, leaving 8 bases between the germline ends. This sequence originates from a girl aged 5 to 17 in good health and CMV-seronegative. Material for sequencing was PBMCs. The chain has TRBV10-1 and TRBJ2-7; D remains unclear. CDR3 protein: CASSEERFSYEQYF. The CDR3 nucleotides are TGCGCCAGCAGTGAGGAACGGTTCTCCTACGAGCAGTACTTC.